This T cell receptor beta chain was sequenced in a study of cytomegalovirus exposure and HLA in healthy donors. On this clone itself: Its antigen is still unknown. Other DNA sequences from this sample encode an identical CDR3 as well.

In the PCR, 60 Vbeta and 13 Jbeta primers were used. Per the original methods: In a later analysis, the count reached some 75 million unique TCR beta chains, with roughly 9.9 million shared. Profiling relied on immunoSEQ multiplex PCR, and the TCRdb table lists in-frame clones only, not all of them. The V and J calls and clone size come from that table; D and trimming were worked out from the DNA. The sample consists of 150,000 to 200,000 clones, around 68% of them appearing once. Findings of the study overall: An analysis that came later showed most CMV-associated TCR beta chains appearing HLA-restricted. Some TCR beta chains (164 of them) were listed as cytomegalovirus-associated.

Sequenced: PBMCs. This TCR was recovered from a man aged 25 to 40 in good health and CMV-seropositive.

In DNA form, the CDR3 reads TGCAGCGTTGACAGGGGAAGGGAGACCCAGTACTTC. Translation: CSVDRGRETQYF. The V call is TRBV29-1, the J call TRBJ2-5; possibly TRBD1 for D (6 bases). Germline CDR1 reads SQVTM; CDR2 reads ANQGSEA. The CDR3 runs 12 residues. V was cut by 3 bases and J by 5 bases, with 10 bases left in between.